These 25 T cell receptor beta chains came from one sample sequenced in a study of immune evolution from preneoplasia to lung adenocarcinoma. Here immunoSEQ multiplex PCR was the method, and the copy in TCRdb shows in-frame clones only, minus some. The sample shows 37,000 or so clones, around 74% of them seen only once. The material sequenced was FFPE invasive lung adenocarcinoma tissue. The receptors here all came from a person in their sixties with lung adenocarcinoma.

The V gene is TRBV5-5, the J gene TRBJ1-2; 9 nucleotides match TRBD1. Germline V lookup: CDR1 SGHKS, CDR2 YYEKEE (reference sequence). Trimming at V came to 0 bases and at J to 5 bases, leaving 8 bases not matched to a gene. The CDR3 loop spans 16 amino acids. The CDR3 bases are TGTGCCAGCAGCTTGGGCCCAGGGACAGGGCCATATGGCTACACCTTC. Its translation: CASSLGPGTGPYGYTF.

The chain couples TRBV25-1 to TRBJ2-7, with D perhaps matching TRBD2 (5 bases). Trimming removed 2 bases from V and 1 base from J, with 15 bases in between. The germline V gene has CDR1 MGHDK and CDR2 SYGVNS. The CDR3 loop spans 16 amino acids. CDR3 region: CASSEDIGKGSYEQYF. DNA of the CDR3: TGTGCCAGCAGTGAAGATATCGGGAAGGGTTCCTACGAGCAGTACTTC.

The V gene is TRBV6-6, the J gene TRBJ2-7; 11 nucleotides match TRBD1. The germline V gene encodes CDR1 MNHNY and CDR2 SVGAGI (reference sequence). The CDR3 covers 13 residues. The trim removed 8 bases at V and 5 bases at J, leaving 5 bases unmatched. CDR3 residues: CASGTGGSNEQYF. The CDR3, as DNA: TGTGCCAGCGGGACAGGGGGTAGTAACGAGCAGTACTTC.

The chain combines TRBV5-6 with TRBJ2-1; tentatively, D is TRBD2 (6 bases). The V end lost 3 bases, the J end lost 7 bases, and 11 bases lay between the germline ends. This CDR3 has 13 amino acids. Germline V CDR1 and CDR2: SGHDT, YYEEEE. Written as DNA, the CDR3 is TGTGCCAGCAGCTGGACCAGCGGGAATGAGCAGTTCTTC. Amino acids: CASSWTSGNEQFF.

This sequence joins TRBV6-5 and TRBJ2-5; D is ambiguous. The CDR3 has 12 amino acids. In germline, CDR1 is MNHEY, CDR2 SVGAGI. Deletions cut 6 bases from V and 5 bases from J, with 10 bases between. CDR3 loop: CASRKLGETQYF. In nucleotides, the CDR3 is TGTGCCAGCAGAAAACTGGGGGAGACCCAGTACTTC.

The chain has TRBV6-5 and TRBJ1-5, with D unclear. V shed 8 bases and J shed 0 bases, with 5 bases lying between them. CDR3 length: 12 amino acids. In germline, CDR1 is MNHEY, CDR2 SVGAGI. The chain's CDR3 is CASRNSNQPQHF. DNA for the CDR3: TGTGCCAGCCGTAATAGCAATCAGCCCCAGCATTTT.

The chain couples TRBV28 to TRBJ2-7; D ambiguous. The ends were cut back, 5 bases at V and 2 bases at J, with 19 bases in the middle. Germline-derived CDR1 and CDR2 are MDHEN and SYDVKM. The CDR3 has 16 amino acids. The CDR3 sequence is CASSLGRRRPTYEQYF. CDR3 DNA sequence: TGTGCCAGCAGTCTCGGACGGAGACGACCTACCTACGAGCAGTACTTC.

This clone was seen more than once but under ten times. The rearrangement joins TRBV5-1 to TRBJ2-7; 9 bases are a match to TRBD2. Germline CDR1 is SGHRS and CDR2 is YFSETQ. The CDR3 is 15 amino acids. The V gene end was trimmed by 1 base and the J gene end by 4 bases; junction bases not matched to a gene: 6. CDR3 in DNA: TGCGCCAGCAGCTTGTTCAGCGGGAGGACGTACGAGCAGTACTTC. The encoded protein is CASSLFSGRTYEQYF.

Regarding this clone: This CDR3 is also generated by other DNA sequences in the sample. The gene calls are TRBV5-1 and TRBJ2-1; 8 nucleotides line up with TRBD2. Germline CDR1 is SGHRS and CDR2 is YFSETQ. V lost 2 bases to trimming and J lost 4 bases; unmatched junction nucleotides: 5. CDR3 length: 15 residues. The DNA for the CDR3 is TGCGCCAGCAGCTTCACCGGGACTAGTTACAATGAGCAGTTCTTC. Translating gives CASSFTGTSYNEQFF.

The rearrangement links TRBV16 to TRBJ2-3; no clear D gene. The CDR3 is made up of 11 amino acids. Germline V lookup: CDR1 KGHSY, CDR2 FQNENV. V was trimmed by 2 bases and J by 5 bases, leaving 2 bases between them. The CDR3 nucleotides are TGTGCCAGCAGCCAACAAGATACGCAGTATTTT. Translating it yields CASSQQDTQYF.

The genes are TRBV27 and TRBJ2-7; possible D gene TRBD2, 6 bases. Trimming pared 9 bases from V and 2 bases from J, leaving 17 bases between. The CDR3 contains 14 residues. Germline V lookup: CDR1 MNHEY, CDR2 SMNVEV (reference sequence). The CDR3 protein is CARPVGLFTYEQYF. The CDR3 bases are TGTGCCAGACCAGTTGGACTATTCACCTACGAGCAGTACTTC.

This clone showed up just a few times. This chain joins TRBV28 and TRBJ2-3; TRBD2 matches at 9 bases. The germline V gene has CDR1 MDHEN and CDR2 SYDVKM. The CDR3 totals 16 residues. Trimming removed 5 bases from V and 4 bases from J; junction bases left unmatched: 10. The CDR3 region is CASSPIAGERADTQYF. The DNA for the CDR3 is TGTGCCAGCAGTCCGATAGCGGGAGAACGGGCAGATACGCAGTATTTT.

The chain is built from TRBV19 and TRBJ1-5; possibly TRBD1 for D (6 bases). With 7 bases removed from V and 7 bases from J, the gap between germline ends came to 23 bases. Germline CDR1 is LNHDA and CDR2 is SQIVND (reference sequence). This CDR3 region has 16 residues. DNA of the CDR3: TGTGCCAGTACCATTCCCGGGGGGGCGGCTGGACAGCCCCAGCATTTT. It yields the protein CASTIPGGAAGQPQHF.

Turning to this clone: This same CDR3 is encoded by further DNA sequences in the sample. The chain combines TRBV28 with TRBJ2-5, with TRBD1 matching 9 bases. The CDR3 sequence is 15 residues long. Per the germline V gene, CDR1 is MDHEN and CDR2 is SYDVKM. The V gene end was trimmed by 3 bases and the J gene end by 5 bases; junction bases not matched to a gene: 7. The CDR3 sequence: CASSLTGGGQETQYF. DNA of the CDR3: TGTGCCAGCAGTTTGACAGGGGGGGGCCAGGAGACCCAGTACTTC.

V gene TRBV7-6 combines with J gene TRBJ2-3; 7 bases match TRBD2. The CDR3 has 14 residues. V lost 6 bases and J lost 0; bases outside the gene matches: 3. Germline loops: CDR1 SGHVS, CDR2 FNYEAQ. The CDR3: CASRNSGSTDTQYF. CDR3 DNA sequence: TGTGCCAGCAGAAATAGCGGGAGCACAGATACGCAGTATTTT.

This clone was seen just once. One end of the junction fails to match germline, which may point to a read error. The V gene is TRBV5-6, the J gene TRBJ2-2, with D perhaps TRBD1 or TRBD2 (5 bases each). CDR3 length: 18 residues. The germline gives CDR1 SGHDT, CDR2 YYEEEE. The CDR3 loop reads CASSLVVNQGPNTGKLFF. CDR3 DNA sequence: TGTGCCAGCAGCTTGGTCGTGAATCAGGGACCGAACACCGGGAAGCTGTTTTTT.

As concerns this clone: The junction shows a germline mismatch at one end, possibly a read error. This chain joins TRBV7-7 and TRBJ2-1, with D unresolved. The CDR3 sequence is 13 residues long. CDR1 is SSHAT and CDR2 is FNYEAQ in the germline V gene (reference sequence). This CDR3 reads CASSLTDLAEQFF. The CDR3 DNA reads TGTGCTAGCAGCTTAACGGATCTTGCTGAGCAGTTCTTC.

The chain has TRBV7-2 and TRBJ2-7; D perhaps matches TRBD1 (5 bases). The length of the CDR3 is 11 residues. Germline assignment: CDR1 SGHTA and CDR2 FQGNSA. CDR3 DNA: TGTCTCGCCAGGGCCAGCTACGAGCAGTACTTC. Translated: CLARASYEQYF.

The rearrangement links TRBV11-2 to TRBJ2-7; D may be TRBD2 (5 bases). Germline V gene sequence: CDR1 SGHAT, CDR2 FQNNGV. This CDR3 has 14 amino acids. V lost 7 bases to trimming and J lost 4 bases, with 17 bases between them. This CDR3 is CASNREPGSYEQYF. As DNA, the CDR3 is TGTGCCAGCAACCGTGAACCGGGGAGTTACGAGCAGTACTTC.

The J gene is TRBJ2-7, the V gene TRBV9; 8 positions agree with TRBD1. J lost 2 bases, V lost 4 bases, and 11 bases had no gene match. Germline V gene lookup returns CDR1 SGDLS and CDR2 YYNGEE. The CDR3 consists of 16 residues. The CDR3 sequence is CASSRGGQAGTYEQYF. The CDR3 region has the DNA TGTGCCAGCAGCCGTGGGGGACAGGCCGGAACCTACGAGCAGTACTTC.

By proportion, this clone is medium-sized. Sequence at one end of the junction differs from germline and may be a read error. The chain employs TRBV2 and TRBJ1-4; D might be TRBD1 (6 bases). CDR1 is SNHLY, CDR2 FYNNEI, per germline. The length of the CDR3 is 14 residues. The CDR3 protein is CASSDGDTTEKLFF. In DNA form, the CDR3 reads TGTGCCAGCAGTGATGGGGACACTACTGAAAAACTGTTTTTT.

The V and J genes are TRBV5-1 and TRBJ2-1; TRBD2 agrees at 7 bases. The CDR3 has 17 amino acids. CDR1 and CDR2 (germline): SGHRS, YFSETQ. V dropped 0 bases and J dropped 4; count of bases not matched to a gene: 10. The CDR3 loop reads CASSLGPAGLAYNEQFF. The CDR3 DNA is TGCGCCAGCAGCTTGGGTCCAGCGGGATTGGCTTACAATGAGCAGTTCTTC. Together with reference TRBV5-1 and TRBJ2-1, the CDR3 gives the full variable domain: KAGVTQTPRYLIKTRGQQVTLSCSPISGHRSVSWYQQTPGQGLQFLFEYFSETQRNKGNFPGRFSGRQFSNSRSEMNVSTLELGDSALYLCASSLGPAGLAYNEQFFGPGTRLTVL.

CDR3 protein: CASTGRGRSYEQYF. In DNA form, the CDR3 reads TGTGCCTCCACGGGCAGGGGTCGCTCCTACGAGCAGTACTTC. This chain uses TRBV30 with TRBJ2-7; the D gene is possibly TRBD1 (6 bases). The V gene lost 7 bases and the J gene lost 0 bases, with 16 bases spanning the gap. The germline V gene has CDR1 GTSNPN and CDR2 SVGIG (reference sequence). The CDR3 runs to 14 residues.

This chain links TRBV19 with TRBJ1-2; 7 nucleotides line up with TRBD1. Looked up from germline, CDR1 is LNHDA and CDR2 is SQIVND (reference sequence). V lost 5 bases to trimming and J lost 2 bases; unmatched junction nucleotides: 5. There are 14 residues in the CDR3. In DNA, the CDR3 is TGTGCCAGTAGTTTTAGGGGGCGAAACTATGGCTACACCTTC. Translating gives CASSFRGRNYGYTF.

This clone was observed a few times. The chain carries TRBV7-8 and TRBJ1-5, with 11 bases that match TRBD1. Germline loops: CDR1 SGHVS, CDR2 FQNEAQ. V gave up 5 bases and J gave up 5 bases; unmatched junction bases: 8. The CDR3 totals 16 residues. DNA of the CDR3: TGTGCCAGCAGCGAGCGGGACAGGGGGAATTATCAGCCCCAGCATTTT. It yields the protein CASSERDRGNYQPQHF.